Shown below are 21 T cell receptor beta chains from a single sample sequenced in a study of T cell changes during pregnancy in multiple sclerosis (dated by TCRdb to the late 2010s). The library came from the immunoSEQ multiplex PCR assay. The table comes from immuneACCESS by way of TCRdb, which keeps in-frame sequences with V and J called. Part of the clones is missing from these tables; in studies checked, under half for an unresolved V gene and the rest for unknown reasons. This sample lists about 80,000 clones; roughly 94% were detected once. Almost 1.5% of the sample rests with the top ten. Sequencing used peripheral blood, obtained before pregnancy. The receptors were gathered from a female donor with multiple sclerosis, enrolled in a pregnancy study.

CDR3 in amino acids: CASSERTGGIYGYTF. The CDR3 DNA reads as TGTGCCAGCAGCGAAAGGACAGGGGGCATCTATGGCTACACCTTC. This rearrangement joins TRBV21-1 to TRBJ1-2; the table's D call TRBD1 went unverified against the DNA. TRBV21-1 is classified as a pseudogene. The CDR3 runs to 15 residues.

The count of this clone is one. The CDR3 DNA is TGTGCCAGCAGTTGGGGACAGGCGGGTGGCTACACCTTC. Protein sequence: CASSWGQAGGYTF. This sequence joins TRBV6-5 and TRBJ1-2, with TRBD1 matching 8 bases. Per the germline V gene, CDR1 is MNHEY and CDR2 is SVGAGI. CDR3 length: 13 amino acids. After removal of 4 bases from V and 7 bases from J, the junction contained 5 bases not matched to a gene.

This chain joins TRBV6-1 and TRBJ2-5, with TRBD1 as a possible D gene (6 bases). Trimming took off 3 bases at V and 2 bases at J, with 13 bases between the two ends. Germline V gene data show CDR1 as MNHNS and CDR2 as SASEGT. The CDR3 spans 15 residues. The CDR3 loop reads CASSDTNRAQETQYF. CDR3 sequence (DNA): TGTGCCAGCAGTGATACTAACAGGGCGCAAGAGACCCAGTACTTC.

The chain is built from TRBV13 and TRBJ2-4, with TRBD1 matching 8 bases. The CDR3 contains 16 residues. The germline V gene encodes CDR1 PRHDT and CDR2 FYEKMQ (reference sequence). J was trimmed by 0 bases and V by 3 bases; bases with no gene match: 4. The CDR3 bases are TGTGCCAGCAGCTTCGGGACAGGTATAGCCAAAAACATTCAGTACTTC. It encodes CASSFGTGIAKNIQYF.

The rearrangement uses TRBV5-6 and TRBJ2-5; D is perhaps TRBD1 (5 bases). This CDR3 has 15 amino acids. Trimming took 2 bases from V and 0 from J, leaving 11 bases between them. Germline lookup yields CDR1 SGHDT and CDR2 YYEEEE. The CDR3 bases are TGTGCCAGCAGCTTCAGGGTTTGGGACCAAGAGACCCAGTACTTC. It codes for CASSFRVWDQETQYF.

This clone was counted a single time. V usage is TRBV7-9 and J usage is TRBJ1-5; D is unclear. The CDR3 spans 14 residues. Germline CDR1 SEHNR, CDR2 FQNEAQ (reference sequence). Trimming cost V 5 bases and J 8 bases, with 16 bases left between them. CDR3 coding DNA: TGTGCCAGCAGCGCCCGGGAGCCCCGAGAGCCCCAGCATTTT. Translating it yields CASSAREPREPQHF. Full variable domain (remainder filled in from reference TRBV7-9 and TRBJ1-5): DTGVSQNPRHKITKRGQNVTFRCDPISEHNRLYWYRQTLGQGPEFLTYFQNEAQLEKSRLLSDRFSAERPKGSFSTLEIQRTEQGDSAMYLCASSAREPREPQHFGDGTRLSIL.

This chain joins TRBV18 and TRBJ1-1; 7 nucleotides line up with TRBD1. There are 11 residues in the CDR3. Germline V CDR1 and CDR2: KGHSH, LQKENI. The V segment lost 3 bases and the J segment 12 bases; nucleotides outside the gene matches: 4. CDR3 sequence: CASSPDRITFF. In DNA form, the CDR3 reads TGTGCCAGCTCACCGGACAGGATTACTTTCTTT. Complete variable domain (other parts from reference TRBV18 and TRBJ1-1): NAGVMQNPRHLVRRRGQEARLRCSPMKGHSHVYWYRQLPEEGLKFMVYLQKENIIDESGMPKERFSAEFPKEGPSILRIQQVVRGDSAAYFCASSPDRITFFGQGTRLTVV.

The chain carries TRBV7-9 and TRBJ2-1, with 7 bases matching TRBD2. Trimming at V came to 3 bases and at J to 15 bases, leaving 14 bases not matched to a gene. CDR3 size: 14 residues. Germline V lookup: CDR1 SEHNR, CDR2 FQNEAQ (reference sequence). The CDR3 bases are TGTGCCAGCAGCTTGGGGGGGACCCCCCCGCTCGGGTTCTTC. Translation gives CASSLGGTPPLGFF.

The V and J genes are TRBV6-1 and TRBJ2-2; a weak D match, TRBD1 (6 bases). Germline loops: CDR1 MNHNS, CDR2 SASEGT. Trimming removed 7 bases at V and 4 bases at J, with 13 bases between. This CDR3 has 14 residues. The CDR3: CASITRTVTGELFF. Here the CDR3 DNA reads TGTGCCAGCATTACTCGGACAGTCACCGGGGAGCTGTTTTTT.

The rearrangement uses TRBV4-1 and TRBJ1-1, with D maybe TRBD1 (6 bases). Deletions cut 2 bases from V and 8 bases from J, with 6 bases between. CDR1 is MGHRA, CDR2 YSYEKL, per germline. The CDR3 spans 11 residues. The CDR3 here is CASSQTGEAFF. Written as DNA, the CDR3 is TGCGCCAGCAGCCAAACAGGGGAAGCTTTCTTT.

The J gene is TRBJ1-1, the V gene TRBV5-6; 9 positions agree with TRBD1. CDR1 is SGHDT, CDR2 YYEEEE, per germline. Germline trimming cut 2 bases from V and 1 base from J; bases unmatched to any gene: 3. CDR3 length equals 15 residues. The CDR3 protein is CASSFGTGRNTEAFF. For the CDR3, the DNA is TGTGCCAGCAGCTTCGGGACAGGGCGGAACACTGAAGCTTTCTTT.

This sequence joins TRBV27 and TRBJ1-2, with 8 bases fitting TRBD1. The CDR3 has 15 amino acids. Trimming cost V 6 bases and J 6 bases; bases outside gene matches: 12. Germline assignment: CDR1 MNHEY and CDR2 SMNVEV (reference sequence). Here the CDR3 reads CASRVNRGVENGYTF. Here the CDR3 DNA reads TGTGCCAGCAGGGTTAACAGGGGGGTAGAAAATGGCTACACCTTC.

The chain recombines TRBV10-3 with TRBJ2-5, with 8 bases fitting TRBD1. Germline trimming cut 3 bases from V and 5 bases from J; bases unmatched to any gene: 11. The CDR3 has 16 amino acids. In germline, CDR1 is ENHRY, CDR2 SYGVKD. The CDR3 here is CAISEARRGHQETQYF. CDR3 in DNA: TGTGCCATCAGTGAAGCCCGCAGGGGGCATCAGGAGACCCAGTACTTC.

The table lists this clone with a count of one. This chain links TRBV11-2 with TRBJ2-3; maybe TRBD1 (6 bases). Per germline, CDR1 SGHAT and CDR2 FQNNGV. This CDR3 is built from 17 residues. Trimming shortened V by 1 base and J by 5 bases, and 19 bases separated the two germline ends. The CDR3 nucleotides are TGTGCCAGCAGCTTAGTCGCTTGGGGACACACAAGAGATACGCAGTATTTT. Amino acid sequence: CASSLVAWGHTRDTQYF.

This clone was recorded only once. The chain uses TRBV27 and TRBJ1-1; TRBD1 matches 8 bases. J lost 6 bases, V lost 2 bases, and 14 bases had no gene match. The germline CDR1 and CDR2 sequences are MNHEY and SMNVEV (reference sequence). This CDR3 has 17 residues. The CDR3 protein is CASSLRVGGQGLSEAFF. CDR3 sequence (DNA): TGTGCCAGCAGTTTAAGAGTTGGCGGACAGGGATTATCTGAAGCTTTCTTT.

The chain is built from TRBV27 and TRBJ2-7; the D gene is possibly TRBD1 (6 bases). CDR1 is MNHEY and CDR2 is SMNVEV in the germline V gene (reference sequence). V lost 2 bases to trimming and J lost 2 bases, with 10 bases between them. The CDR3 is 14 residues long. CDR3 amino acids: CASSLPDRPYEQYF. CDR3 nucleotides: TGTGCCAGCAGTTTACCTGACAGGCCCTACGAGCAGTACTTC.

The V gene is TRBV25-1, the J gene TRBJ1-4, with TRBD1 as a possible D gene (6 bases). Germline CDR1 MGHDK, CDR2 SYGVNS. The CDR3 is 16 residues long. Trimming stripped 2 bases from V and 0 bases from J, with 10 bases between. CDR3 loop: CASSEGQISTNEKLFF. The CDR3 DNA sequence: TGTGCCAGCAGTGAAGGACAGATCTCAACTAATGAAAAACTGTTTTTT.

V gene TRBV18 combines with J gene TRBJ2-1; the match to TRBD2 covers 10 bases. This CDR3 has 15 amino acids. V trimming: 3 bases; J trimming: 4 bases; junction bases outside the gene matches: 3. Per germline, CDR1 KGHSH and CDR2 LQKENI. The CDR3 bases are TGTGCCAGCTCACCCCAGCGGGGGGGGTACAATGAGCAGTTCTTC. Its translation is CASSPQRGGYNEQFF.

In its sample, this clone was seen once. The chain employs TRBV6-5 and TRBJ1-3; a possible D gene is TRBD1 (6 bases). Germline values: CDR1 MNHEY, CDR2 SVGAGI. The CDR3 sequence is 14 residues long. V was shortened by 6 bases and J by 0 bases, with 9 bases between the two germline ends. CDR3 coding DNA: TGTGCCAGCAGGCCACAGGGCTCTGGAAACACCATATATTTT. Its translation is CASRPQGSGNTIYF.

The CDR3, as DNA: TGTGCCAGCAGTCAGACTAGCGGGGTAGGCAATGAGCAGTTCTTC. Protein product: CASSQTSGVGNEQFF. The chain recombines TRBV2 with TRBJ2-1, with TRBD2 matching 11 bases. V trimming: 5 bases; J trimming: 6 bases; junction bases outside the gene matches: 6. The germline V gene has CDR1 SNHLY and CDR2 FYNNEI. CDR3 length: 15 amino acids.

The chain employs TRBV15 and TRBJ1-6, with 11 bases matching TRBD1. Germline V gives CDR1 LNHNV, CDR2 YYDKDF (reference sequence). The CDR3 sequence is 14 residues long. J gave up 8 bases and V 6 bases, and 3 bases lay outside the gene matches. DNA of the CDR3: TGTGCCACCAGACCGGACAGGGGGCATTCACCCCTCCACTTT. Residues: CATRPDRGHSPLHF. The entire variable domain, with the rest obtained from reference TRBV15 and TRBJ1-6, is as follows: DAMVIQNPRYQVTQFGKPVTLSCSQTLNHNVMYWYQQKSSQAPKLLFHYYDKDFNNEADTPDNFQSRRPNTSFCFLDIRSPGLGDTAMYLCATRPDRGHSPLHFGNGTRLTVT.